The present TCR beta chain was sequenced within a study of blood T cell repertoires in COVID-19. Study context: Italy, Spain and the United States were the sources of the convalescent and acute COVID-19 samples. PBMCs, B-cell-depleted T cells, or T cells provided the cDNA or gDNA that made up the material.

How the authors handled the data: Cell counts per sample came from amplifying reference gene primers. Clones were read by immunoSEQ multiplex PCR, and TCRdb kept only the in-frame ones, dropping some. V and J calls and clone size are those listed in that table; D and trimming were worked out from the DNA. The sample lists 300,000 to 400,000 clones; 75% to 85% were seen once. Germline-derived CDR1 and CDR2 are LGHNA and YNFKEQ. Trimming took 0 bases from V and 2 from J; bases not matched to a gene: 4. The CDR3 is 16 amino acids. This TCR was recovered from a human donor in a cohort sampled during active COVID-19. The source material was peripheral blood. The chain employs TRBV4-2 and TRBJ2-7; 10 nucleotides align to TRBD2. This CDR3 reads CASSQDSGGTPYEQYF. CDR3 in DNA: TGTGCCAGCAGCCAAGATAGCGGGGGGACTCCCTACGAGCAGTACTTC.